The rows below give T cell receptor beta chains drawn from one sample of a study of T cell responses to AZD1222 COVID-19 vaccine. Sequencing used immunoSEQ multiplex PCR; TCRdb keeps in-frame clones, though not all of them. The sample carries some 98,000 clones, about nine tenths recorded once. This specimen was peripheral blood, taken 28 days after the second AZD1222 dose. Receptors were obtained from an adult who received the AZD1222 COVID-19 vaccine. CDR3s include the opening cysteine and the closing phenylalanine or tryptophan. Each record gives: J gene, V gene, CDR3 protein.

TRBJ1-2 TRBV30 CAWSSDLHGYTF
TRBJ1-1 TRBV19 CASSMEGVGGRTEAFF
TRBJ2-7 TRBV14 CASSQDTPGTGWWEQYF
TRBJ2-7 TRBV27 CASSFIGTSGGEQYF
TRBJ1-1 TRBV9 CASSGSGGPTNTEAFF
TRBJ1-2 TRBV12-3/TRBV12-4 CASSLGYGYTF
TRBJ1-5 TRBV7-9 CASSLTKLGQGRDQPQHF
TRBJ2-1 TRBV7-8 CASSLDRQSYNEQFF
TRBJ1-5 TRBV28 CASSLGRGRQPQHF
TRBJ2-7 TRBV14 CASSRLNSGSLYEQYF
TRBJ2-4 TRBV11-1 CASSLTRGKNIQYF
TRBJ1-1 TRBV7-2 CASSLGGGRNTEAFF
TRBJ1-1 TRBV5-1 CASMVQPLNTEAFF
TRBJ1-2 TRBV18 CASSPLEGDGYTF
TRBJ2-7 TRBV10-3 CAISGGRGYEQYF
TRBJ1-4 TRBV7-2 CASSRRRVEKLFF
TRBJ2-1 TRBV7-9 CASSLGLAGNNEQFF
TRBJ1-1 TRBV18 CASSRASEAEAFF
TRBJ1-2 TRBV27 CASSPAGTGPSYGYTF
TRBJ1-6 TRBV3-1/TRBV3-2 CASNTGIANSPLHF
TRBJ1-5 TRBV6-2/TRBV6-3 CASSWSGQGGRIYSNQPQHF
TRBJ1-3 TRBV4-2 CASSQGQGVSGNTIYF
TRBJ1-1 TRBV11-3 CASSSGTGGEDTEAFF
TRBJ1-1 TRBV9 CASSAQHRGVMNTEAFF
TRBJ2-1 TRBV9 CASSERTSGKRSEQFF
TRBJ1-5 TRBV30 CAWSKDSNQPQHF
TRBJ1-1 TRBV5-1 CASSPYPGGDTEAFF
TRBJ1-4 TRBV27 CASSFSTIDKEELFF
TRBJ1-5 TRBV18 CASSPGTIYQPQHF
TRBJ1-4 TRBV9 CASSVADSLNEKLFF
TRBJ1-2 TRBV11-2 CASSPKTGVDYGYTF
TRBJ2-7 TRBV28 CASSLRVIYEQYF
TRBJ2-7 TRBV5-4 CASSFYRGVYEQYF
TRBJ1-5 TRBV21-1 CASMAGCQPQHF
TRBJ1-4 TRBV2 CASSRGQPNEKLFF
TRBJ1-1 TRBV19 CASSRQGMNTEAFF
TRBJ2-1 TRBV7-9 CASRVLSAYNEQFF
TRBJ1-2 TRBV5-3 CARSSIRYYGYTF
TRBJ1-5 TRBV27 CASGWDGNQPQHF
TRBJ1-4 TRBV30 CAWSENRQAKLFF
TRBJ1-1 TRBV5-1 CASSLAPRDREDTEAFF
TRBJ1-4 TRBV28 CASSGSYVATNEKLFF
TRBJ1-1 TRBV6-1 CASSDMWGGWAEAFF
TRBJ2-5 TRBV3-1/TRBV3-2 CASSQVVNLQETQYF
TRBJ2-7 TRBV7-2 CASSFTSASYEQYF
TRBJ2-2 TRBV2 CASTLAGGMNTGELFF
TRBJ2-1 TRBV5-1 CASSEIPSSYNEQFF
TRBJ2-3 TRBV6-1 CASSEVLGQGADTQYF
TRBJ2-1 TRBV11-2 CASSQGNTATYNEQFF
TRBJ2-1 TRBV25-1 CASSDPRQGAYEQFF
TRBJ2-7 TRBV11-2 CASSSFSGRAYEQYF
TRBJ2-1 TRBV6-4 CAYPRDRTLNEQFF
TRBJ1-5 TRBV19 CASSIRTGRQPQHF